This T cell receptor beta chain came from a study of T cell responses to AZD1222 COVID-19 vaccine (dated by TCRdb to about 2021). General notes on the study: AZD1222 recipients whose second dose came at about 4 weeks and those whose second dose came at about 12 weeks were combined into one group, since spike-specific TCR depth and breadth did not differ between the two schedules. A total of more than 230 trial participants underwent TCR sequencing, of whom 200 to 220 had received two doses of AZD1222 and 26 had received two doses of the MenACWY control vaccine. Enrollment into the trials was organized by age into subgroups of 18-55, 56-69 and 70-plus years, and those subgroups contained 148, 28 and 57 TCR-sequenced participants, respectively.

Read against the paper, the sample's time point label means: baseline before first vaccination. The vaccinee samples were drawn from two UK trials, COV001 and COV002, one of which was a single-blind randomized controlled phase 2/3 trial testing AZD1222 (ChAdOx1 nCoV-19) in healthy adults. For TCRbeta chain sequencing, PBMC samples from trial participants were taken at day 0 and at day 28 after the second dose. Study-level results and caveats: Most participants were white British and females outnumbered males, and the authors suggested that clonal diversity may have been underestimated. After two AZD1222 doses, spike-specific TCR breadth and depth were significantly higher than at day 0 and than in MenACWY recipients. Conclusions about previously exposed vaccinees were limited because only six or seven AZD1222 recipients were SARS-CoV-2 seropositive at baseline. CD4 TCRs associated with the vaccine covered the entire spike protein, and the dominant responses were in regions 160-218 and 743-854. The 56-69-year group was small, and its depth increase did not reach significance, likely because of low power. Epitopes outside the regions mutated in the B.1.351 and B.1.1.7 variants were reportedly recognized by nearly half of the unique spike-specific TCRs. No day 14 peak-response samples were available, so repertoires were characterized only after the peak T cell response.

This clone has just a few counts. What this receptor recognizes is not known. Base qualities are not provided; no much larger clone lies one nucleotide away. The CDR3 has 15 amino acids, counting the end cysteine and phenylalanine. The kept DNA is CDR3 alone, 45 bases in frame from the first base. CDR1 and CDR2 are read off the germline V gene (reference sequence) as LGHDT and YNNKEL. Germline trimming: 4 bases from V, 3 bases from J; junction bases outside gene matches: 5. The CDR3 regions of human TCRbeta chains were analyzed by immunosequencing. In the source study's methods: TCRs in the repertoires were matched against a reference library of SARS-CoV-2-specific TCRs that had been generated with the MIRA antigen-specificity platform. Breadth was defined as the fraction of unique TCRs that were SARS-CoV-2-associated. Depth was defined as the fraction of total T cells that were SARS-CoV-2-associated. Using the MIRA data, each spike-specific TCR was assigned both to the spike region to which the TCR was reactive and to a CD4 or CD8 class. Log10-transformed breadth and depth values were compared by one-way ANOVA with Sidak's multiple comparisons tests. In its TCRdb copy, this immuneACCESS table keeps in-frame sequences only and misses some clones. Where compared with another copy, unresolved V genes explain less than half of these, and the others have no known cause. The D gene and trimming were derived from the DNA, and the V and J assignments and clone size from that table. Here the sample has more than 95,000 clones; roughly nine tenths occur a single time. More than 4% of the sample is taken by the ten largest.

Sequenced material: peripheral blood, taken on day 0 of AZD1222 vaccination. The rearranged chain carries TRBV3-1 (or the pseudogene TRBV3-2) and TRBJ2-3, with 9 bases matching TRBD2. This TCR derives from an adult in good health. The CDR3 reads CASSPSGDFTDTQYF. Read as DNA, the sequence is TGTGCCAGCAGCCCTAGCGGGGATTTTACAGATACGCAGTATTTT.